The 5 T cell receptor beta chains presented below share a single source sample, sequenced in a study of early T cells in non-severe SARS-CoV-2 infection. TCRdb reanalysed the 5' RACE reads using MiXCR and keeps one entry per CDR3 protein. Found here are roughly 93,000 distinct CDR3 sequences, 11% of them singletons; the top ten hold approximately 5%. Sequenced sample: whole blood. The receptors come from an adult who was a healthcare worker with PCR-confirmed SARS-CoV-2 infection or an uninfected control (not recorded which).

Many counts were recorded for this clonotype. V usage is TRBV28 and J usage is TRBJ1-4, with D possibly TRBD1 on 5 matching bases. Trimming cost V 6 bases and J 8 bases, with 13 bases left between them. Germline V lookup: CDR1 MDHEN, CDR2 SYDVKM. The length of the CDR3 is 13 residues. CDR3: CASRGGFREKLFF. Here the CDR3 DNA reads TGTGCCAGCAGGGGGGGATTTAGGGAAAAACTGTTTTTT.

This clonotype was detected many times. The chain recombines TRBV6-5 with TRBJ1-5, with 8 bases that match TRBD1. Losses at the gene ends were 5 bases for V and 3 bases for J; bases not matched to a gene: 6. In germline, CDR1 is MNHEY, CDR2 SVGAGI. This CDR3 is 15 amino acids long. DNA for the CDR3: TGTGCCAGCAGTAGGACAGGGAGCGACAATCAGCCCCAGCATTTT. It codes for CASSRTGSDNQPQHF.

This chain uses TRBV18 with TRBJ1-2; D uncertain. Germline V gene data show CDR1 as KGHSH and CDR2 as LQKENI. The CDR3 has 16 residues. Trimming left V 6 bases short and J 0 bases short, with 17 bases between. The CDR3 nucleotides read TGTGCCAGCTCTCTATTCCGGGCCGATCCTAACTATGGCTACACCTTC. Its translation is CASSLFRADPNYGYTF.

This chain's CDR3 is CSVEDRTSWNTGELFF. Here the CDR3 DNA reads TGCAGCGTTGAAGATCGGACTAGCTGGAACACCGGGGAGCTGTTTTTT. This chain links TRBV29-1 with TRBJ2-2, with 8 bases aligning to TRBD2. Germline V gene sequence: CDR1 SQVTM, CDR2 ANQGSEA. This CDR3 comprises 16 residues. V trimming: 0 bases; J trimming: 1 base; junction bases outside the gene matches: 4.

This clonotype was seen many times. The V gene is TRBV6-5, the J gene TRBJ2-2, with unresolved D. The germline V and J ends were trimmed by 0 bases and 2 bases, with 1 base remaining between them. Germline assignment: CDR1 MNHEY and CDR2 SVGAGI. This CDR3 region has 13 residues. This CDR3 reads CASSYSNTGELFF. The DNA of the CDR3 is TGTGCCAGCAGTTACTCTAACACCGGGGAGCTGTTTTTT.